This TCR beta chain originates from a study of vaccination and CD4 T cells after COVID-19. Overall study context: The post-COVID samples were taken a median roughly 98 days after diagnosis, anywhere from 35 to 161.

The time point denotes: late sampling 161 to 241 days after vaccination in three convalescent patients. TCRdb re-called the PCR reads with MiXCR, one entry per CDR3 protein. The table has some 40,000 distinct CDR3 sequences, under 45% seen once; the top ten hold roughly 5.9%. Sequencing was performed on CD4+ T cells from blood, taken about 7 months after SARS-CoV-2 vaccination. The sequence was obtained from a human donor who had recovered from COVID-19.

The CDR3 reads CASSPIAGENTGELFF. The CDR3 coding sequence is TGTGCCAGCTCACCAATAGCGGGGGAAAACACCGGGGAGCTGTTTTTT. The rearrangement joins TRBV18 to TRBJ2-2, with 9 bases aligning to TRBD2. The CDR3 loop spans 16 amino acids. Germline V gives CDR1 KGHSH, CDR2 LQKENI. The ends lost 2 bases at V and 2 bases at J; junction bases unmatched: 3.